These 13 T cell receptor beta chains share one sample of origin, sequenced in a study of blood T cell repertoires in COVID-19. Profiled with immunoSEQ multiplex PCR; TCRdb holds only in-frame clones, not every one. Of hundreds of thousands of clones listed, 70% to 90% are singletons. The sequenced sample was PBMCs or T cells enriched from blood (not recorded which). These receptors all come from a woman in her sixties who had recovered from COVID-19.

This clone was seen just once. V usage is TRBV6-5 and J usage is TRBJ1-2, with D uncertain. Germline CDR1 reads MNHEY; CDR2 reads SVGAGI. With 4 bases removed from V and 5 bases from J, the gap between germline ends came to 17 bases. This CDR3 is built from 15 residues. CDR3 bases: TGTGCCAGCAGTTCGCAGGTGCTAGGGAGATATGGCTACACCTTC. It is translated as CASSSQVLGRYGYTF.

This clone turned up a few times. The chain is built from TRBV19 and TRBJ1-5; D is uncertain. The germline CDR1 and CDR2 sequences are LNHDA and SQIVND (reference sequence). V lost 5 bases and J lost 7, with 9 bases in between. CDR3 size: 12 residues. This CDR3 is CASSVQSQPQHF. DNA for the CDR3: TGTGCCAGTAGTGTACAGAGCCAGCCCCAGCATTTT.

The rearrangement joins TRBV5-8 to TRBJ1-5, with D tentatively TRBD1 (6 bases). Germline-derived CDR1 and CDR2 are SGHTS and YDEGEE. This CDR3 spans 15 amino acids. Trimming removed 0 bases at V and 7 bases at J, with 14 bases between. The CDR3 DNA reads TGTGCCAGCAGCTTGGTGGCAGGGGCGGCGCAGCCCCAGCATTTT. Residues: CASSLVAGAAQPQHF.

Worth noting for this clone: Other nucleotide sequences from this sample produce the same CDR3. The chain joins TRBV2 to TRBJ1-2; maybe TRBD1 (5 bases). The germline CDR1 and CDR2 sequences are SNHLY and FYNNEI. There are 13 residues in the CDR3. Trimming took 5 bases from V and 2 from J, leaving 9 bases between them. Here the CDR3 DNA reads TGTGCCAGCAGTCCAACAGGAAACTATGGCTACACCTTC. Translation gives CASSPTGNYGYTF. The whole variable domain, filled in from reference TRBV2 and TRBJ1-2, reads EPEVTQTPSHQVTQMGQEVILRCVPISNHLYFYWYRQILGQKVEFLVSFYNNEISEKSEIFDDQFSVERPDGSNFTLKIRSTKLEDSAMYFCASSPTGNYGYTFGSGTRLTVV.

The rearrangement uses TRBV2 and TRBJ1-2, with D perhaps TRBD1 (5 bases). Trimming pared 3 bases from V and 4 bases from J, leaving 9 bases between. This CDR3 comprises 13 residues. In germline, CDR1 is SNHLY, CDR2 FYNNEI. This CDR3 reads CASSDRGLYGYTF. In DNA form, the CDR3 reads TGTGCCAGCAGTGATAGGGGCCTCTATGGCTACACCTTC.

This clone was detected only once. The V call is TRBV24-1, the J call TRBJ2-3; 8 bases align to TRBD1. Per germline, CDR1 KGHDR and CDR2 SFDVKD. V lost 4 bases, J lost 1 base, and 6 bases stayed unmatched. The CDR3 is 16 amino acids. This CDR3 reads CATSDPGGRGTDTQYF. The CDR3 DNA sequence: TGTGCCACCAGTGACCCAGGGGGCCGTGGCACAGATACGCAGTATTTT.

CDR3 nucleotides: TGTGCCAGCAGCCCACGGACAGGGGGTGGCTTGGGGAACACTGAAGCTTTCTTT. The encoded protein is CASSPRTGGGLGNTEAFF. The rearrangement joins TRBV3-1 (or the pseudogene TRBV3-2) to TRBJ1-1; 10 positions agree with TRBD1. In germline, CDR1 is LGHDT, CDR2 YNNKEL (reference sequence). The CDR3 consists of 18 residues. The junction had 12 bases not matched to a gene; V was cut back by 4 bases and J by 1 base.

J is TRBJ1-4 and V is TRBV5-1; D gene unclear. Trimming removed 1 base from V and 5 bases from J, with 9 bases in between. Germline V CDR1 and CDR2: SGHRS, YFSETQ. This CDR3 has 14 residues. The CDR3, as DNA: TGCGCCAGCAGCTTGATCGGCGGCAATGAAAAACTGTTTTTT. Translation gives CASSLIGGNEKLFF.

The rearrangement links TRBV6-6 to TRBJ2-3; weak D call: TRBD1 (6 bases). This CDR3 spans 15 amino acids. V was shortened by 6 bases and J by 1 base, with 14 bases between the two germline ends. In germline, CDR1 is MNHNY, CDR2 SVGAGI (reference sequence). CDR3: CASSSGQFRTDTQYF. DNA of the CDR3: TGTGCCAGCAGCTCCGGACAGTTCCGCACAGATACGCAGTATTTT.

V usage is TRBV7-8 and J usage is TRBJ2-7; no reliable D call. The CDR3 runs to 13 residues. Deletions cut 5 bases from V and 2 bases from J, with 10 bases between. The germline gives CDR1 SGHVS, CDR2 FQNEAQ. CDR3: CASSPTDPYEQYV. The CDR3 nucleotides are TGTGCCAGCAGCCCCACAGATCCCTACGAGCAGTACGTC.

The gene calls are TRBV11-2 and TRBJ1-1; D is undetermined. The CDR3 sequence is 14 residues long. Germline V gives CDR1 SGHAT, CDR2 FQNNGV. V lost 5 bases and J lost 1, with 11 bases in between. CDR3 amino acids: CASSPGKGNTEAFF. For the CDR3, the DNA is TGTGCCAGCAGCCCCGGGAAGGGGAACACTGAAGCTTTCTTT.

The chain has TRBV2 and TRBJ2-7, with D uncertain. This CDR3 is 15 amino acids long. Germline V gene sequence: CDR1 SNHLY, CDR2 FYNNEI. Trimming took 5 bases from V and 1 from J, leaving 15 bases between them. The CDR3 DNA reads TGTGCCAGCAGTAAAACCGACTCAACATCCTACGAGCAGTACTTC. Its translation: CASSKTDSTSYEQYF. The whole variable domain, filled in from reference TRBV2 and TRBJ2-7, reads EPEVTQTPSHQVTQMGQEVILRCVPISNHLYFYWYRQILGQKVEFLVSFYNNEISEKSEIFDDQFSVERPDGSNFTLKIRSTKLEDSAMYFCASSKTDSTSYEQYFGPGTRLTVT.

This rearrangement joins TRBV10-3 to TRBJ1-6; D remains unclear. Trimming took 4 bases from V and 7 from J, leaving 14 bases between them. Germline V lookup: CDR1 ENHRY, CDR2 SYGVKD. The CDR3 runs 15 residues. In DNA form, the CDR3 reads TGTGCCATCAGTGGTGGGCAGGTGAGAAATTCACCCCTCCACTTT. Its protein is CAISGGQVRNSPLHF.